The clone carrying this T cell receptor (beta chain) was found once. This specimen comes from a study of T cell changes during pregnancy in multiple sclerosis. This CDR3 has 16 amino acids. The germline CDR1 and CDR2 sequences are SGHRS and YFSETQ. Sequenced by immunoSEQ multiplex PCR; TCRdb stores in-frame clones only, minus some. This repertoire shows tens of thousands of clones, almost 95% found once; its top ten account for 1.3%. The receptor was derived from a female donor with multiple sclerosis, enrolled in a pregnancy study. The source material was peripheral blood. The genes are TRBV5-1 and TRBJ2-1; no definite D call. The CDR3 loop is CVSKSGQPLSYNEQFF. DNA of the CDR3: TGCGTCTCAAAATCCGGCCAGCCTCTATCCTACAATGAGCAGTTCTTC.